These 21 T cell receptor beta chains originate from one sample sequenced in a study of tumor-infiltrating lymphocytes in primary liver carcinoma. RNA and DNA were co-extracted from about 19-30 mg of unsorted bulk tissue. A primer matching the constant region was used to make TCR beta cDNA from approximately 0.45 ug of total RNA. Slightly modified ARM-PCR served as the procedure for the TCR beta libraries. These libraries came from three rounds of nested multiplex PCR. The two initial PCR rounds, approximately 10 cycles each, used TRBV1-TRBV30 forward and C-beta reverse primers. TCRdb independently ran MiXCR on the multiplex PCR reads; one entry per CDR3 protein. Of 20,000 to 25,000 distinct CDR3 sequences listed, around 72% were seen once; the top ten hold less than 45%. The sequenced sample was liver tumor tissue from sampling region 1. Subset described: tumor region T1, superior pole. The receptors come from a man aged 35 to 55 with primary liver carcinoma and hepatitis B virus infection.

Points on this clonotype: This may be a read error: a much more frequent sequence differs by one nucleotide. The rearrangement joins TRBV29-1 to TRBJ2-7; either TRBD1 or TRBD2 may supply D (5 bases each). Germline V lookup: CDR1 SQVTM, CDR2 ANQGSEA. The CDR3 covers 16 residues. CDR3 in amino acids: CNAMTSGTGTTYEQYF. DNA of the CDR3: TGCAACGCCATGACATCTGGGACCGGCACTACCTACGAGCAGTACTTC.

As concerns this clonotype: With a much larger clone just one base away, this may be a read error. This chain links TRBV11-3 with TRBJ2-2; possible D gene TRBD1, 5 bases. CDR3 size: 14 residues. Germline values: CDR1 SGHNT, CDR2 YENEEA. CDR3 protein: CASGFSRVTGELFF. The CDR3 DNA is TGTGCCAGCGGCTTCTCCAGGGTAACCGGGGAGCTGTTTTTT.

This clonotype was counted only a few times. The chain carries TRBV9 and TRBJ2-3; unclear D gene. The CDR3 loop spans 15 amino acids. V was shortened by 5 bases and J by 6 bases, with 19 bases between the two germline ends. The germline V gene has CDR1 SGDLS and CDR2 YYNGEE. CDR3 nucleotides: TGTGCCAGCAGGGTTTTAGCAGGTCTTGGCGATACGCAGTATTTT. It is translated as CASRVLAGLGDTQYF.

In this sample, this clonotype turned up once. Germline is not matched at one junction end, which may reflect a read error. The chain combines TRBV29-1 with TRBJ2-1; 10 bases map to TRBD1. Germline V gene lookup returns CDR1 SQVTM and CDR2 ANQGSEA. The CDR3 loop spans 13 amino acids. The DNA of the CDR3 is TGCATCGTTGGTGACAGGGGGCGGAATGAGCGGTTCTTC. It is translated as CIVGDRGRNERFF.

The chain recombines TRBV12-3 or TRBV12-4 with TRBJ1-2, with TRBD1 matching over 11 bases. The CDR3 runs 15 residues. V trimming: 8 bases; J trimming: 14 bases; junction bases outside the gene matches: 19. CDR3 DNA: TGTGCCAGCGGCCTCGGACAGGGGGCAAACTATGACTATACCTTC. Translation gives CASGLGQGANYDYTF.

This clonotype showed up many times. The chain uses TRBV7-8 and TRBJ2-2, with D possibly matching TRBD2 (5 bases). Germline loops: CDR1 SGHVS, CDR2 FQNEAQ. This CDR3 spans 16 amino acids. Trimming cost V 5 bases and J 1 base, with 14 bases left between them. CDR3 amino acids: CASSRIRAENTGELFF. The CDR3 bases are TGTGCCAGCAGCAGAATCCGAGCGGAGAACACCGGGGAGCTGTTTTTT.

Remarks on this clonotype: Since no conserved phenylalanine or tryptophan closes the CDR3, a read error is the likely cause. The chain employs TRBV11-2 and TRBJ2-7; no definite D call. Germline CDR1 is SGHAT and CDR2 is FQNNGV. The CDR3 totals 15 residues. Here the CDR3 DNA reads TGTGCCAACAGCTTAGAGTCCAGGATCTCTGGCGAGCAGTACTAC. Encoded protein: CANSLESRISGEQYY.

Regarding this clonotype: A read error is possible here, since a much larger clone lies one base away. The chain recombines TRBV11-2 with TRBJ1-2; 8 positions agree with TRBD1. Germline-derived CDR1 and CDR2 are SGHAT and FQNNGV. CDR3 length equals 14 residues. CDR3 DNA sequence: TGTGCCAGCAGCCCAGCCGACAGGGGCTATGACTACACCTTC. This encodes CASSPADRGYDYTF.

Ten or more counts support this clonotype. V is TRBV29-1 and J is TRBJ2-1, with 11 nucleotides matching TRBD1. This CDR3 spans 14 amino acids. J gave up 8 bases and V 7 bases, and 10 bases lay outside the gene matches. The germline gives CDR1 SQVTM, CDR2 ANQGSEA. CDR3 in amino acids: CSGLPGQGVDEQFF. For the CDR3, the DNA is TGCAGCGGATTGCCGGGACAGGGGGTGGATGAGCAGTTCTTC.

The V and J genes are TRBV10-3 and TRBJ2-5; 8 positions match TRBD1. CDR1 and CDR2 (germline): ENHRY, SYGVKD. Trimming took 3 bases from V and 7 from J; bases not matched to a gene: 4. The CDR3 is 13 residues long. As DNA, the CDR3 is TGTGCCATCAGTGACAGGGGGCGTATGACCCAGTACTTC. Translation: CAISDRGRMTQYF.

The gene calls are TRBV11-2 and TRBJ2-1; TRBD2 matches 7 bases. The CDR3 is made up of 16 amino acids. V dropped 10 bases and J dropped 15; count of bases not matched to a gene: 27. CDR1 is SGHAT, CDR2 FQNNGV, per germline. This CDR3 is CAICPFSSGKDGEGFF. The CDR3 region has the DNA TGTGCCATCTGTCCTTTCTCCAGCGGGAAGGATGGTGAGGGGTTCTTC.

This clonotype has a single count. One end of the junction does not line up with germline, which may come from a read error. This chain uses TRBV4-1 with TRBJ1-1; possibly TRBD1 for D (5 bases). Germline assignment: CDR1 MGHRA and CDR2 YSYEKL. The CDR3 is 14 residues long. The CDR3: CANSQDRGGIEAFF. CDR3 bases: TGCGCCAACAGCCAAGACCGCGGGGGAATAGAAGCTTTCTTT.

Turning to this clonotype: One junction end does not reproduce the germline sequence, and a read error may be involved. The CDR3 DNA is TGTGCCAGCAGCTTAGAGCTCCCAGCGGGAATGTATGAGCAGTTCTTT. It encodes CASSLELPAGMYEQFF. The chain uses TRBV11-2 and TRBJ2-1, with TRBD2 identical over 7 bases. The V gene's germline CDR1 is SGHAT and CDR2 FQNNGV. The CDR3 spans 16 residues.

In regard to this clonotype: At one boundary the junction diverges from the germline segment, which might be a read error. The chain joins TRBV12-3 or TRBV12-4 to TRBJ2-7, with TRBD2 matching 7 bases. The CDR3 length is 16 residues. Written as DNA, the CDR3 is TGTGTCAGCAGTTTAGTCTTAGCGGGCTTCTCCAACGAGCAGTACTTC. Translating it yields CVSSLVLAGFSNEQYF.

Comment on this clonotype: Its ends do not fully match the called genes, so a read error is possible. This chain joins TRBV6-5 and TRBJ2-1; 7 bases are a match to TRBD1. Per germline, CDR1 MNHEY and CDR2 SVGAGI. The CDR3 has 13 amino acids. CDR3 coding DNA: TGTGCCAACAGTCCGACAGGGTTCAATGAGCAGTTCTTC. Translating it yields CANSPTGFNEQFF.

This clonotype has a handful of counts. This is likely a read error, given that the CDR3 carries no conserved phenylalanine or tryptophan at its end. V and J are TRBV12-3 or TRBV12-4 and TRBJ2-3; D possibly corresponds to TRBD1 (5 bases). The CDR3 loop spans 11 amino acids. The CDR3 sequence: CASSLQGAQYL. In DNA form, the CDR3 reads TGTGCCAGTAGTTTGCAGGGTGCGCAGTATTTA.

This clonotype was counted at least ten times. This chain connects TRBV29-1 to TRBJ2-5; D is perhaps TRBD2 (6 bases). Germline lookup yields CDR1 SQVTM and CDR2 ANQGSEA. The V end lost 4 bases, the J end lost 7 bases, and 22 bases lay between the germline ends. The CDR3 has 15 amino acids. Here the CDR3 reads CSVVFAASVRGTQYF. CDR3 nucleotide sequence: TGCAGCGTTGTATTCGCGGCTAGCGTACGGGGGACCCAGTACTTC.

Concerning this clonotype itself: One junction end disagrees with the germline gene, perhaps due to a read error. The chain couples TRBV11-2 to TRBJ2-7; D is perhaps TRBD2 (5 bases). This CDR3 contains 15 residues. Germline V lookup: CDR1 SGHAT, CDR2 FQNNGV. In DNA form, the CDR3 reads TGTGCAAGCAGCTTAGAGTACGGGATCTCTGGCGACCAGTACTTC. It codes for CASSLEYGISGDQYF.

This clonotype was observed a few times. Germline is not matched at one junction end, which may reflect a read error. The DNA for the CDR3 is TGTGCCGGCAGCCTTACGACAGGGGTTAATGGAAAACTGTTTTTT. This translates into CAGSLTTGVNGKLFF. The rearrangement uses TRBV6-5 and TRBJ1-4; 8 positions agree with TRBD1. The CDR3 is 15 residues long. Germline CDR1 and CDR2: MNHEY and SVGAGI.

V and J are TRBV12-3 or TRBV12-4 and TRBJ2-3; possible D gene TRBD2, 6 bases. The ends were cut back, 7 bases at V and 1 base at J, with 18 bases in the middle. There are 16 residues in the CDR3. CDR3: CASISGRSGGTDTQYF. The DNA for the CDR3 is TGTGCCAGCATCTCGGGGAGGAGTGGGGGCACAGATACGCAGTATTTT.

Only one count was recorded for this clonotype. Compared with germline, one end of the junction differs, possibly owing to a read error. The V and J genes are TRBV28 and TRBJ2-7; 11 bases are shared with TRBD1. The CDR3 consists of 14 residues. Germline CDR1 reads MDHEN; CDR2 reads SYDVKM. For the CDR3, the DNA is TGTGCCGGCATCCGGACAGGGGGCTCCTACGAGCAATATTTC. This translates into CAGIRTGGSYEQYF. The full variable domain, completed using reference TRBV28 and TRBJ2-7, is DVKVTQSSRYLVKRTGEKVFLECVQDMDHENMFWYRQDPGLGLRLIYFSYDVKMKEKGDIPEGYSVSREKKERFSLILESASTNQTSMYLCAGIRTGGSYEQYFGPGTRLTVT.